A selection of T cell receptor beta chains follows, all from one sample in a study of cytomegalovirus exposure and HLA in healthy donors. Here immunoSEQ multiplex PCR was the method, and the copy in TCRdb shows in-frame clones only, minus some. This sample has about 160,000 clones; approximately 72% occur once, and the top ten carry over 2%. Material for sequencing was PBMCs. Receptors originate from a female donor in good health and CMV-seronegative. CDR3s include the opening cysteine and the closing phenylalanine or tryptophan. The D gene is left open where the match is weak. Clone size is shown for a subset of rows, as once, few, many or a class of expanded clone.

-	TRBV5-1	TRBD1	TRBJ2-5	CASSPGQGTLRETQYF	TGCGCCAGCAGCCCAGGACAGGGGACGCTAAGGGAGACCCAGTACTTC
-	TRBV30	TRBD1	TRBJ2-7	CAWTPLGDSYEQYF	TGTGCCTGGACCCCCTTGGGGGACAGCTACGAGCAGTACTTC
-	TRBV11-2	TRBD1	TRBJ1-2	CASSPGQNYGYTF	TGTGCCAGCAGCCCGGGACAGAACTATGGCTACACCTTC
-	TRBV5-4	TRBD1	TRBJ2-7	CASSLVRDRGTYEQYF	TGTGCCAGCAGCCTGGTCCGGGACAGGGGAACCTACGAGCAGTACTTC
-	TRBV7-8	-	TRBJ1-5	CASSLASGEGGNQPQHF	TGTGCCAGCAGCTTGGCTTCAGGGGAAGGGGGCAATCAGCCCCAGCATTTT
few	TRBV11-1	TRBD1	TRBJ1-1	CASSPAAGGAFQNTEAFF	TGTGCCAGCAGCCCAGCGGCAGGGGGCGCGTTCCAGAACACTGAAGCTTTCTTT
-	TRBV9	-	TRBJ2-7	CASSVDTSPREQYF	TGTGCCAGCAGCGTGGACACGTCCCCAAGGGAGCAGTACTTC
-	TRBV4-2	-	TRBJ2-2	CASSQDKGGGNTGELFF	TGTGCCAGCAGCCAAGATAAAGGAGGGGGCAACACCGGGGAGCTGTTTTTT
-	TRBV18	-	TRBJ1-1	CASSPDSPGMNTEAFF	TGTGCCAGCTCACCGGACAGCCCCGGCATGAACACTGAAGCTTTCTTT
-	TRBV5-1	-	TRBJ2-6	CASSAAGVSSGANVLTF	TGCGCCAGCAGCGCCGCAGGGGTCTCCTCTGGGGCCAACGTCCTGACTTTC
once	TRBV5-4	TRBD1	TRBJ2-7	CASSGGSAGGHEQYF	TGTGCCAGCAGCGGCGGTAGTGCAGGGGGCCACGAGCAGTACTTC
-	TRBV15	-	TRBJ1-5	CAASPGGVLGQPQHF	TGTGCCGCAAGCCCCGGAGGAGTGCTTGGTCAGCCCCAGCATTTT
-	TRBV19	TRBD2	TRBJ2-5	CASSLFWTSGMETQYF	TGTGCCAGTAGTCTCTTCTGGACTAGCGGGATGGAGACCCAGTACTTC
-	TRBV6-5	-	TRBJ1-2	CASSENTNYGYTF	TGTGCCAGCAGTGAAAACACAAACTATGGCTACACCTTC
-	TRBV6-5	-	TRBJ1-5	CASSWILGQPQHF	TGTGCCAGCAGTTGGATCCTCGGGCAGCCCCAGCATTTT
once	TRBV18	TRBD1	TRBJ2-7	CASSPGQGYDEQYF	TGTGCCAGCTCACCGGGACAGGGATACGACGAGCAGTACTTC
-	TRBV4-1	-	TRBJ1-2	CASSQDRERGYTF	TGCGCCAGCAGCCAAGATAGGGAGAGGGGCTACACCTTC
-	TRBV4-2	TRBD2	TRBJ2-3	CASSFPRGAGGFTDTQYF	TGTGCCAGCAGCTTCCCGAGGGGAGCGGGAGGGTTCACAGATACGCAGTATTTT
-	TRBV27	TRBD1	TRBJ2-1	CASSFTDRHNEQFF	TGTGCCAGCAGTTTCACGGACAGGCACAATGAGCAGTTCTTC
-	TRBV4-2	-	TRBJ2-7	CASSQALARTYEQYF	TGTGCCAGCAGCCAAGCGCTAGCGCGTACCTACGAGCAGTACTTC
few	TRBV5-8	-	TRBJ1-1	CASSLALWSSEAFF	TGTGCCAGCAGCTTGGCCTTGTGGAGTTCTGAAGCTTTCTTT
-	TRBV19	TRBD1	TRBJ1-1	CASSIDRGRGTEAFF	TGTGCCAGTAGTATCGACAGGGGGCGGGGGACTGAAGCTTTCTTT
-	TRBV5-1	-	TRBJ2-5	CASSLYAEQWPEETQYF	TGCGCCAGCAGCTTGTACGCCGAACAATGGCCAGAAGAGACCCAGTACTTC
-	TRBV7-9	-	TRBJ1-1	CASTNTGNTEAFF	TGTGCCAGCACCAATACAGGGAACACTGAAGCTTTCTTT
-	TRBV25-1	TRBD1	TRBJ1-1	CASSELGRGFTEAFF	TGTGCCAGCAGTGAATTAGGCAGGGGGTTCACTGAAGCTTTCTTT
-	TRBV9	-	TRBJ1-1	CASSSSELIIGRFF	TGTGCCAGCAGCTCTTCGGAGTTGATTATTGGAAGGTTCTTT
-	TRBV6-5	TRBD1	TRBJ1-2	CASSPRTGVGYTF	TGTGCCAGCAGCCCTAGGACAGGGGTCGGCTACACCTTC
-	TRBV15	TRBD2	TRBJ2-1	CATSRDHSGRTDEQFF	TGTGCCACCAGCAGAGACCATAGCGGGAGGACGGATGAGCAGTTCTTC
-	TRBV6-1	-	TRBJ1-1	CASRPNRNTEAFF	TGTGCCAGCAGACCCAATAGGAACACTGAAGCTTTCTTT
once	TRBV9	-	TRBJ1-6	CASSVESAGNSPLHF	TGTGCCAGCAGCGTAGAGAGCGCGGGGAATTCACCCCTCCACTTT
-	TRBV29-1	-	TRBJ1-2	CSVGADYGYTF	TGCAGCGTTGGGGCTGACTATGGCTACACCTTC
-	TRBV7-7	-	TRBJ2-2	CASSLNSAGELFF	TGTGCCAGCAGCTTAAATTCGGCCGGGGAGCTGTTTTTT
few	TRBV7-9	TRBD2	TRBJ2-5	CASSSGTSYRETQYF	TGTGCCAGCAGCTCCGGGACTAGCTACAGGGAGACCCAGTACTTC
-	TRBV6-5	-	TRBJ2-7	CASSYDGTFYEQYF	TGTGCCAGCAGTTACGATGGGACATTCTACGAGCAGTACTTC
-	TRBV2	TRBD2	TRBJ2-2	CASSGLAGGSGELFF	TGTGCCAGCAGCGGACTAGCGGGGGGGTCCGGGGAGCTGTTTTTT
-	TRBV5-1	-	TRBJ1-2	CASSLAVQKGSYGYTF	TGCGCCAGCAGCTTGGCGGTACAGAAGGGGTCCTATGGCTACACCTTC
few	TRBV11-2	TRBD1	TRBJ1-5	CASSHTGANQPQHF	TGTGCCAGCAGCCACACAGGGGCCAATCAGCCCCAGCATTTT
few	TRBV10-3	TRBD1	TRBJ2-4	CAISESLDRVGKNIQYF	TGTGCCATCAGTGAGTCCTTGGACAGGGTGGGCAAAAACATTCAGTACTTC
-	TRBV6-1	TRBD2	TRBJ2-5	CASSGGLAGGHQETQYF	TGTGCCAGCAGTGGAGGACTAGCGGGAGGGCATCAAGAGACCCAGTACTTC
-	TRBV30	TRBD2	TRBJ2-6	CAWSSKGLAVSGANVLTF	TGTGCCTGGAGTTCCAAGGGACTAGCGGTCTCTGGGGCCAACGTCCTGACTTTC
-	TRBV2	TRBD1	TRBJ1-5	CASSGTGGNQPQHF	TGTGCCAGCAGTGGGACAGGGGGTAATCAGCCCCAGCATTTT
-	TRBV11-3	TRBD1	TRBJ1-1	CASSLSRQGETEAFF	TGTGCCAGCAGCTTAAGCCGGCAGGGGGAAACTGAAGCTTTCTTT
-	TRBV7-3	TRBD2	TRBJ2-1	CASSLTSGGAYNEQFF	TGTGCCAGCAGCTTAACTAGCGGGGGGGCATATAATGAGCAGTTCTTC
-	TRBV2	TRBD1	TRBJ1-1	CASSDRQGMNTEAFF	TGTGCCAGCAGTGATCGACAGGGTATGAACACTGAAGCTTTCTTT
-	TRBV5-1	-	TRBJ1-1	CASSRLGGTSTEAFF	TGCGCCAGCAGCCGACTCGGGGGGACTTCGACTGAAGCTTTCTTT
-	TRBV30	-	TRBJ2-1	CAWSVQVGGYNEQFF	TGTGCCTGGAGTGTACAGGTGGGCGGCTACAATGAGCAGTTCTTC